The TCR beta chain under discussion was sequenced for a study of regulatory T cells in long-lasting Graves disease. J was trimmed by 6 bases and V by 4 bases; bases with no gene match: 4. The CDR3 extends over 15 amino acids. This clonotype was counted many times. As yet, its antigen is unknown. Assembly of TCR beta libraries relied on iRepertoire HTBI primers together with Arm-PCR of CDR3 regions. TCRdb reprocessed the multiplex PCR reads via MiXCR and lists one record per CDR3 protein. The data hold approximately 400,000 distinct CDR3 sequences, with under 25% observed a single time. Documented time point: persistent/refractory GD, antithyroid drugs over 5 years with positive TRAb. Extracted RNA from PBMCs served as the source of the TCR library. Findings and limits, study-wide: Persistent disease exhibited a predilection for TRBV28, TRBJ1-2 and TRBJ2-5. Whereas approximately 980 public clonotypes were shared by new patients, persistent patients shared more, at 2,500 to 3,000. Compared with new cases, persistent Graves' patients showed reduced TCR diversity.

This material consisted of peripheral blood mononuclear cells (PBMCs), taken when the disease was refractory, from a patient treated with antithyroid drugs. The rearrangement uses TRBV12-3 or TRBV12-4 and TRBJ1-6; 9 bases match TRBD1. The receptor was derived from a female donor with Graves disease. CDR3 bases: TGTGCCAGCAGTTCCCGGGACAGGGTTAATTCACCCCTCCACTTT. Translating it yields CASSSRDRVNSPLHF.